Below are 29 T cell receptor beta chains sequenced from a single sample in a study of human T cells and chemical hapten exposure. TCRdb reprocessed the 5' RACE reads with MiXCR, giving one entry per CDR3 protein. The sample has around 82,000 distinct CDR3 sequences; approximately 8% are singletons. Unfractionated whole blood yielded the extracted total RNA. The receptors shown here come from a male donor in good health.

This clonotype has at least ten counts. The V call is TRBV6-1, the J call TRBJ1-6; no definite D call. The germline V gene encodes CDR1 MNHNS and CDR2 SASEGT. This CDR3 spans 13 amino acids. Trimming took off 2 bases at V and 4 bases at J, with 3 bases between the two ends. CDR3 loop: CASSERYNSPLHF. In DNA, the CDR3 is TGTGCCAGCAGTGAACGGTATAATTCACCCCTCCACTTT.

The J gene is TRBJ1-2, the V gene TRBV7-9; 7 positions agree with TRBD1. Germline CDR1 SEHNR, CDR2 FQNEAQ (reference sequence). Germline trimming cut 5 bases from V and 1 base from J; bases unmatched to any gene: 4. CDR3 length: 14 residues. As DNA, the CDR3 is TGTGCCAGCAGCACACAGGGGATTAACTATGGCTACACCTTC. It yields the protein CASSTQGINYGYTF.

Ten or more counts support this clonotype. The genes are TRBV6-5 and TRBJ2-3; a possible D gene is TRBD2 (7 bases). The ends were cut back, 6 bases at V and 2 bases at J, with 12 bases in the middle. The CDR3 loop spans 14 amino acids. Germline CDR1 is MNHEY and CDR2 is SVGAGI. DNA for the CDR3: TGTGCCAGCAGCCGCGGGGGCCTCACAGATACGCAGTATTTT. Residues: CASSRGGLTDTQYF.

This clonotype was observed at least ten times. This chain joins TRBV20-1 and TRBJ1-1; weak D call: TRBD1 (5 bases). CDR1 is DFQATT, CDR2 SNEGSKA, per germline (reference sequence). This CDR3 comprises 15 residues. Trimming shortened V by 6 bases and J by 0 bases, and 17 bases separated the two germline ends. The CDR3 nucleotides are TGCAGTGCAGGGACCCCTGGTCCCATGAACACTGAAGCTTTCTTT. It specifies CSAGTPGPMNTEAFF.

V and J are TRBV5-6 and TRBJ2-1, with a weak D call TRBD2 (5 bases). Per germline, CDR1 SGHDT and CDR2 YYEEEE. The CDR3 loop spans 13 amino acids. Trimming removed 0 bases from V and 15 bases from J, with 16 bases in between. CDR3 protein: CASSLEVAGNTFF. CDR3 sequence (DNA): TGTGCCAGCAGCTTGGAAGTTGCGGGCAATACGTTCTTC.

This sequence joins TRBV5-4 and TRBJ2-1; 10 nucleotides line up with TRBD2. The germline V gene has CDR1 SGHNT and CDR2 YYREEE (reference sequence). This CDR3 contains 15 residues. The V gene end was trimmed by 4 bases and the J gene end by 7 bases; junction bases not matched to a gene: 8. The CDR3 reads CASSPASGSRNEQFF. The CDR3 DNA follows: TGTGCCAGCAGCCCGGCTAGCGGGAGTAGGAATGAGCAGTTCTTC.

As concerns this clonotype: Just one base apart from a much larger clone, this may be a read error. Here the CDR3 DNA reads TGTGCCAGCAGCGGAGAACGGAGGCGTGAGCAGTTCTTC. This sequence encodes CASSGERRREQFF. This chain uses TRBV9 with TRBJ2-1; weak D call: TRBD2 (5 bases). Trimming cost V 3 bases and J 9 bases, with 13 bases left between them. CDR3 length: 13 amino acids. Germline V gives CDR1 SGDLS, CDR2 YYNGEE. Combining the CDR3 with reference TRBV9 and TRBJ2-1 gives the whole variable domain DSGVTQTPKHLITATGQRVTLRCSPRSGDLSVYWYQQSLDQGLQFLIQYYNGEERAKGNILERFSAQQFPDLHSELNLSSLELGDSALYFCASSGERRREQFFGPGTRLTVL.

This clonotype appeared many times. V usage is TRBV25-1 and J usage is TRBJ2-1, with D perhaps matching TRBD2 (6 bases). V lost 4 bases, J lost 6 bases, and 16 bases lay in between. The CDR3 has 15 residues. Germline V gives CDR1 MGHDK, CDR2 SYGVNS. The CDR3 region is CASSAPRDSGNEQFF. CDR3 in DNA: TGTGCCAGCAGTGCACCCCGGGACTCCGGCAATGAGCAGTTCTTC.

This clonotype was observed a single time. With a much larger clone just one base away, this may be a read error. The chain has TRBV5-5 and TRBJ2-2; D not resolved. The CDR3 is 15 residues long. V was pared by 6 bases and J by 5 bases, with 17 bases between. Germline CDR1 and CDR2: SGHKS and YYEKEE (reference sequence). The CDR3 spells CASMSVLSQTGELFF. DNA of the CDR3: TGTGCCAGCATGTCCGTCCTAAGCCAAACCGGGGAGCTGTTTTTT.

This clonotype was counted at least ten times. The chain links TRBV27 to TRBJ2-7; 7 positions agree with TRBD2. Trimming took 7 bases from V and 6 from J; bases not matched to a gene: 12. The CDR3 totals 14 residues. CDR1 MNHEY and CDR2 SMNVEV come from the germline V gene (reference sequence). CDR3 amino acids: CASNRAGVSGEQYF. As DNA, the CDR3 is TGTGCCAGCAACCGGGCGGGAGTCTCCGGCGAGCAGTACTTC.

The V and J genes are TRBV6-5 and TRBJ2-3, with TRBD2 identical over 11 bases. V lost 0 bases, J lost 7 bases, and 9 bases stayed unmatched. The germline V gene has CDR1 MNHEY and CDR2 SVGAGI. The CDR3 consists of 17 residues. This CDR3 is CASSYSDLSGGAYTQYF. The CDR3 coding sequence is TGTGCCAGCAGTTACTCTGATCTTAGCGGGGGGGCATATACGCAGTATTTT.

This clonotype was seen a handful of times. The chain combines TRBV3-1 with TRBJ2-5, with D perhaps matching TRBD1 (5 bases). The CDR3 is made up of 14 amino acids. The V gene lost 2 bases and the J gene lost 3 bases, with 10 bases spanning the gap. Germline V gene data show CDR1 as LGHDT and CDR2 as YNNKEL (reference sequence). The CDR3 protein is CASSQLGQEETQYF. DNA of the CDR3: TGTGCCAGCAGCCAACTCGGACAAGAAGAGACCCAGTACTTC.

The chain employs TRBV27 and TRBJ2-7; D may be TRBD1 (6 bases). CDR1 and CDR2 from the germline V gene are MNHEY and SMNVEV (reference sequence). This CDR3 region has 13 residues. V was trimmed by 6 bases and J by 4 bases, leaving 13 bases between them. In DNA, the CDR3 is TGTGCCAGCAGAATACAGGGTGGGTACGAGCAGTACTTC. It encodes CASRIQGGYEQYF.

J is TRBJ2-1 and V is TRBV11-2; unclear D gene. CDR1 is SGHAT and CDR2 is FQNNGV in the germline V gene. The CDR3 spans 13 residues. Trimming stripped 5 bases from V and 12 bases from J, with 17 bases between. The CDR3, as DNA: TGTGCCAGCAGCCCGCTCGCTTCCCTTTGGCAGTTCTTC. Amino acids: CASSPLASLWQFF. The complete variable domain, with remaining parts taken from reference TRBV11-2 and TRBJ2-1, reads EAGVAQSPRYKIIEKRQSVAFWCNPISGHATLYWYQQILGQGPKLLIQFQNNGVVDDSQLPKDRFSAERLKGVDSTLKIQPAKLEDSAVYLCASSPLASLWQFFGPGTRLTVL.

The chain carries TRBV27 and TRBJ2-3, with D perhaps TRBD2 (6 bases). Germline-derived CDR1 and CDR2 are MNHEY and SMNVEV (reference sequence). The length of the CDR3 is 14 residues. With 2 bases removed from V and 6 bases from J, the gap between germline ends came to 12 bases. CDR3 protein: CASSLAGKQDTQYF. DNA of the CDR3: TGTGCCAGCAGTTTAGCGGGAAAACAGGATACGCAGTATTTT.

This clonotype came up many times. The chain recombines TRBV12-3 or TRBV12-4 with TRBJ1-4, with 8 bases lining up with TRBD1. V lost 6 bases, J lost 0 bases, and 15 bases stayed unmatched. This CDR3 spans 19 amino acids. The CDR3 region has the DNA TGTGCCAGCAGATCCTTTCACAGGGGGTTATCGTCAACTAATGAAAAACTGTTTTTT. Translated: CASRSFHRGLSSTNEKLFF.

The CDR3 bases are TGTGCCAGCAGTCGGGACTCTGGAAACACCATATATTTT. It is translated as CASSRDSGNTIYF. The chain recombines TRBV6-5 with TRBJ1-3; no reliable D call. The germline CDR1 and CDR2 sequences are MNHEY and SVGAGI. Trimming cost V 5 bases and J 0 bases, with 5 bases left between them. This CDR3 has 13 amino acids.

This clonotype has more than one count but fewer than ten. V gene TRBV12-3 or TRBV12-4 combines with J gene TRBJ1-6; 7 positions match TRBD1. The CDR3 has 16 amino acids. V dropped 6 bases and J dropped 6; count of bases not matched to a gene: 11. The CDR3 coding sequence is TGTGCCAGCAGATCTTCCTCGGGACAGCTTAATTCACCCCTCCACTTT. Translation gives CASRSSSGQLNSPLHF.

This rearrangement joins TRBV29-1 to TRBJ1-1; no reliable D call. Deletions cut 7 bases from V and 6 bases from J, with 15 bases between. Germline lookup yields CDR1 SQVTM and CDR2 ANQGSEA. This CDR3 is built from 12 residues. The chain's CDR3 is CSAHLAFAEAFF. The CDR3 nucleotides read TGCAGCGCCCATTTGGCTTTCGCTGAAGCTTTCTTT.

The chain joins TRBV7-2 to TRBJ1-5; D is unclear. Germline CDR1 is SGHTA and CDR2 is FQGNSA. The V and J ends lost 1 base and 7 bases respectively, with 14 bases between them. This CDR3 comprises 15 residues. Written as DNA, the CDR3 is TGTGCCAGCAGCTTAGACTCATCCCTCGGCCAGCCCCAGCATTTT. Amino acids: CASSLDSSLGQPQHF.

V is TRBV7-2 and J is TRBJ1-1; D unclear. Deletions cut 5 bases from V and 0 bases from J, with 4 bases between. This CDR3 has 12 amino acids. Germline-derived CDR1 and CDR2 are SGHTA and FQGNSA. Here the CDR3 reads CASSRMNTEAFF. The CDR3 nucleotides are TGTGCCAGCAGCCGTATGAACACTGAAGCTTTCTTT.

The V and J genes are TRBV3-1 and TRBJ2-1; possible D gene TRBD1, 5 bases. The CDR3 contains 15 residues. Germline V gives CDR1 LGHDT, CDR2 YNNKEL (reference sequence). Trimming left V 5 bases short and J 1 base short, with 12 bases between. The CDR3 sequence: CASSSWGGSYNEQFF. Written as DNA, the CDR3 is TGTGCCAGCAGCTCCTGGGGCGGTTCCTACAATGAGCAGTTCTTC.

There are many counts of this clonotype. Here the CDR3 DNA reads TGTGCCAGCAGCTTACTGCATGGTGGCTACACCTTC. This sequence encodes CASSLLHGGYTF. This chain uses TRBV7-3 with TRBJ1-2, with D uncertain. Germline assignment: CDR1 SGHTA and CDR2 FQGTGA. The CDR3 length is 12 residues. Trimming pared 2 bases from V and 7 bases from J, leaving 8 bases between.

J is TRBJ2-7 and V is TRBV29-1; 10 bases are shared with TRBD2. Germline loops: CDR1 SQVTM, CDR2 ANQGSEA. This CDR3 has 15 amino acids. With V trimmed by 1 base and J by 3 bases, 6 bases remained unmatched. The CDR3: CSVEGFTSGDYEQYF. CDR3 coding DNA: TGCAGCGTTGAAGGCTTTACTAGCGGGGACTACGAGCAGTACTTC.

Only a few counts were recorded for this clonotype. The V gene is TRBV10-3, the J gene TRBJ2-3; 7 nucleotides align to TRBD1. This CDR3 has 13 amino acids. From germline, CDR1 is ENHRY and CDR2 SYGVKD. Trimming took 8 bases from V and 2 from J; bases not matched to a gene: 4. The CDR3 region has the DNA TGTGCCATCGCCAGGGGGATCACAGATACGCAGTATTTT. Protein product: CAIARGITDTQYF.

This clonotype was counted between two and nine times. The chain couples TRBV7-8 to TRBJ2-5; TRBD2 agrees at 14 bases. Per germline, CDR1 SGHVS and CDR2 FQNEAQ. The CDR3 has 16 amino acids. Germline trimming cut 5 bases from V and 5 bases from J; bases unmatched to any gene: 7. The CDR3 nucleotides read TGTGCCAGCAGCCCGACTAGCGGGAGGGCCCGGGAGACCCAGTACTTC. Residues: CASSPTSGRARETQYF.

The chain recombines TRBV27 with TRBJ1-2, with D perhaps TRBD1 (6 bases). Trimming took off 0 bases at V and 5 bases at J, with 10 bases between the two ends. The CDR3 runs to 14 residues. Germline V gives CDR1 MNHEY, CDR2 SMNVEV (reference sequence). The CDR3 sequence is CASSLSHREYGYTF. The DNA for the CDR3 is TGTGCCAGCAGTTTATCGCACAGGGAATATGGCTACACCTTC.

This clonotype came up a few times. This chain links TRBV5-1 with TRBJ1-1; D gene ambiguous. The CDR3 extends over 13 amino acids. The germline V gene encodes CDR1 SGHRS and CDR2 YFSETQ. Trimming stripped 1 base from V and 1 base from J, with 5 bases between. The CDR3 DNA follows: TGCGCCAGCAGCTTGTTAGAGAACACTGAAGCTTTCTTT. It is translated as CASSLLENTEAFF.

The chain carries TRBV7-9 and TRBJ2-7; 8 bases map to TRBD2. CDR1 and CDR2 (germline): SEHNR, FQNEAQ (reference sequence). The V and J ends lost 3 bases and 7 bases, in that order; junction bases with no gene match: 8. This CDR3 is built from 14 residues. The CDR3 nucleotides read TGTGCCAGCAGCTTTAACCGGGAGGGAGGAGAGCAGTACTTC. Its protein is CASSFNREGGEQYF.